The 5 T cell receptor beta chains reported below all come from one sample, sequenced in a study of identical twins. TCRdb re-analysed the 5' RACE reads in MiXCR, keeping a single row per CDR3 protein. This table has approximately 220,000 distinct CDR3 sequences, more than 6.5% appearing once. This sample was shared with a second study, whose subject was yellow fever vaccine responses in identical twins.

The sequencing sample was made of memory (CD45RO+) T cells sorted from blood. Receptors were obtained from a woman in her late teens or twenties in good health.

This clonotype came up many times. The chain combines TRBV12-3 or TRBV12-4 with TRBJ2-7; D possibly matches TRBD1 or TRBD2 (6 bases each). Trimming shortened V by 4 bases and J by 5 bases, and 18 bases separated the two germline ends. The CDR3 covers 15 residues. The CDR3 here is CASSSGIRGLNEQYF. The CDR3 nucleotides read TGTGCCAGCAGTTCAGGAATTCGGGGGCTAAACGAGCAGTACTTC.

This clonotype was recorded many times. The chain joins TRBV28 to TRBJ1-5, with 7 bases aligning to TRBD1. V trimming: 5 bases; J trimming: 0 bases; junction bases outside the gene matches: 4. Germline values: CDR1 MDHEN, CDR2 SYDVKM. CDR3 size: 15 residues. The chain's CDR3 is CASSQGQYSNQPQHF. Written as DNA, the CDR3 is TGTGCCAGCAGTCAGGGACAGTATAGCAATCAGCCCCAGCATTTT.

This clonotype has more than one count but fewer than ten. The chain has TRBV7-2 and TRBJ2-3, with D perhaps matching TRBD2 (5 bases). The CDR3 loop spans 15 amino acids. Germline V lookup: CDR1 SGHTA, CDR2 FQGNSA. Trimming pared 2 bases from V and 0 bases from J, leaving 9 bases between. In DNA form, the CDR3 reads TGTGCCAGCAGCTTAAGCGGAAAGAGCACAGATACGCAGTATTTT. Translated: CASSLSGKSTDTQYF.

This clonotype was counted at least ten times. V is TRBV7-2 and J is TRBJ1-1; D uncertain. Germline CDR1 is SGHTA and CDR2 is FQGNSA. V was clipped by 5 bases and J by 2 bases, with 9 bases between them. This CDR3 is 13 amino acids long. In DNA form, the CDR3 reads TGTGCCAGCAGCCAGACGGTTAACACTGAAGCTTTCTTT. Translation gives CASSQTVNTEAFF.

The chain is built from TRBV12-3 or TRBV12-4 and TRBJ2-3; D assignment may be TRBD1 or TRBD2 (6 bases each). CDR3 length equals 15 residues. The V gene lost 5 bases and the J gene lost 4 bases, with 16 bases spanning the gap. The CDR3 region is CASSLRGHTPDTQYF. CDR3 DNA: TGTGCCAGCAGTCTGCGGGGACATACCCCAGATACGCAGTATTTT.